Each of the 17 T cell receptor beta chains below was sequenced from the same sample in a study of blood T cell repertoires in COVID-19. Only in-frame clones appear in the TCRdb table, and some are missing; sequencing was by immunoSEQ multiplex PCR. The sample lists 200,000 to 300,000 clones, about four fifths seen once, with more than 1.5% in the top ten. Sequenced: peripheral blood. The receptor source for this set is a young man who had recovered from COVID-19.

This clone has only one observation. The genes are TRBV29-1 and TRBJ2-5; D may be TRBD2 (6 bases). The CDR3 runs to 14 residues. Per germline, CDR1 SQVTM and CDR2 ANQGSEA. V was pared by 5 bases and J by 0 bases, with 13 bases between. DNA of the CDR3: TGCAGCGTTTTCGACGCGGGGTACCAAGAGACCCAGTACTTC. As protein: CSVFDAGYQETQYF.

V gene TRBV12-3 or TRBV12-4 combines with J gene TRBJ2-2, with 8 bases identical to TRBD2. The CDR3 covers 13 residues. CDR3 DNA: TGTGTCTCGGGGGGGCGGAACACCGGGGAGCTGTTTTTT. It is translated as CVSGGRNTGELFF.

The gene calls are TRBV7-2 and TRBJ1-4; TRBD1 agrees at 8 bases. From germline, CDR1 is SGHTA and CDR2 FQGNSA. The CDR3 spans 15 residues. The V gene end was trimmed by 4 bases and the J gene end by 7 bases; junction bases not matched to a gene: 8. The CDR3 is CASSYTRGRGEKLFF. CDR3 nucleotide sequence: TGTGCCAGCAGCTATACCAGGGGGCGGGGTGAAAAACTGTTTTTT.

This clone appeared once. The chain has TRBV7-2 and TRBJ2-1; tentatively, D is TRBD2 (7 bases). V was shortened by 2 bases and J by 4 bases, with 15 bases between the two germline ends. The length of the CDR3 is 16 residues. Per germline, CDR1 SGHTA and CDR2 FQGNSA. The CDR3 loop reads CASSLRLGGPYNEQFF. The CDR3 DNA follows: TGTGCCAGCAGCTTACGGCTCGGGGGGCCTTACAATGAGCAGTTCTTC.

The chain uses TRBV29-1 and TRBJ1-4, with TRBD1 identical over 9 bases. CDR3 length: 14 residues. The germline CDR1 and CDR2 sequences are SQVTM and ANQGSEA. The junction had 8 bases not matched to a gene; V was cut back by 4 bases and J by 8 bases. DNA for the CDR3: TGCAGCGTTGGATTAGGGACAGGGTGGGAAAAACTGTTTTTT. This translates into CSVGLGTGWEKLFF.

The rearrangement uses TRBV5-1 and TRBJ2-1; 15 bases fit TRBD2. V lost 3 bases and J lost 7; bases outside the gene matches: 11. The germline CDR1 and CDR2 sequences are SGHRS and YFSETQ. This CDR3 is built from 18 residues. CDR3 amino acids: CASSSLPGTSGGSNEQFF. The CDR3 DNA reads TGCGCCAGCAGCTCTTTACCGGGGACTAGCGGGGGGTCAAATGAGCAGTTCTTC.

V gene TRBV4-2 combines with J gene TRBJ2-3; the match to TRBD2 covers 9 bases. The CDR3 length is 17 residues. The V gene end was trimmed by 4 bases and the J gene end by 1 base; junction bases not matched to a gene: 9. In germline, CDR1 is LGHNA, CDR2 YNFKEQ. The CDR3 DNA reads as TGTGCCAGCAGCCGAAGTGGCGGGGGGGGCGGCACAGATACGCAGTATTTT. It codes for CASSRSGGGGGTDTQYF.

This chain joins TRBV10-3 and TRBJ2-3; TRBD1 matches 9 bases. The germline V gene encodes CDR1 ENHRY and CDR2 SYGVKD. V lost 3 bases, J lost 5 bases, and 3 bases stayed unmatched. The length of the CDR3 is 14 residues. This chain's CDR3 is CAISEGQGKDTQYF. CDR3 bases: TGTGCCATCAGTGAAGGACAGGGGAAAGATACGCAGTATTTT.

This chain uses TRBV13 with TRBJ1-2, with no clear D. V lost 1 base and J 13 bases, leaving 16 bases between the germline ends. CDR1 is PRHDT and CDR2 is FYEKMQ in the germline V gene (reference sequence). The CDR3 contains 13 residues. This CDR3 is CASSLEKGVLSTF. For the CDR3, the DNA is TGTGCCAGCAGCTTAGAGAAGGGAGTTCTCTCCACCTTC.

As to this clone: Other DNA sequences in this specimen translate into the identical CDR3. This chain joins TRBV5-1 and TRBJ2-5; 7 bases agree with TRBD1. V shed 4 bases and J 0 bases; nucleotides not matched to a gene: 3. The CDR3 loop spans 14 amino acids. Germline CDR1 is SGHRS and CDR2 is YFSETQ. Here the CDR3 DNA reads TGCGCCAGCAGCCTGGGACAGAACCAAGAGACCCAGTACTTC. Its protein is CASSLGQNQETQYF.

CDR3 DNA sequence: TGTGCCAGCAGCCCACGTGGGGCAGTCTATGGCTACACCTTC. Residues: CASSPRGAVYGYTF. This sequence joins TRBV3-1 (or the pseudogene TRBV3-2) and TRBJ1-2; D may be TRBD1 (5 bases). CDR3 length equals 14 residues. Germline V gene sequence: CDR1 LGHDT, CDR2 YNNKEL (reference sequence). V shed 4 bases and J shed 4 bases, with 13 bases lying between them.

This rearrangement joins TRBV3-1 (or the pseudogene TRBV3-2) to TRBJ1-1, with a tentative D call TRBD1 (6 bases). Trimming pared 4 bases from V and 2 bases from J, leaving 11 bases between. CDR1 and CDR2 from the germline V gene are LGHDT and YNNKEL (reference sequence). The CDR3 contains 14 residues. Here the CDR3 DNA reads TGTGCCAGCAGCCGGACAGTTGGAAACACTGAAGCTTTCTTT. Its translation is CASSRTVGNTEAFF.

This chain connects TRBV6-7 to TRBJ1-2; D remains ambiguous. TRBV6-7 is assigned to the ORF class and has an uncertain function. The CDR3 extends over 15 amino acids. Trimming stripped 5 bases from V and 8 bases from J, with 21 bases between. The CDR3 DNA follows: TGTGCCAGCAGTCAAGGACTGCCCCGGAGTAAAGGCTACACCTTC. It encodes CASSQGLPRSKGYTF.

This chain links TRBV5-1 with TRBJ2-7; 7 bases match TRBD1. This CDR3 is built from 15 residues. With V trimmed by 4 bases and J by 1 base, 8 bases remained unmatched. Germline V gives CDR1 SGHRS, CDR2 YFSETQ. This chain's CDR3 is CASSERDSSSYEQYF. CDR3 in DNA: TGCGCCAGCAGCGAGAGGGACAGCTCATCCTACGAGCAGTACTTC.

This chain links TRBV6-4 with TRBJ1-5; D not certain. The CDR3 totals 14 residues. The V gene lost 2 bases and the J gene lost 6 bases, with 11 bases spanning the gap. Per germline, CDR1 MRHNA and CDR2 SNTAGT. CDR3 nucleotides: TGTGCCAGCAGTGACCGGTTAGGGAGTCAGCCCCAGCATTTT. It specifies CASSDRLGSQPQHF.

Worth noting for this clone: This may arise from a read error, as a much more abundant clone is one base away. This chain connects TRBV5-6 to TRBJ1-2, with 7 bases identical to TRBD1. V lost 2 bases and J lost 6; bases outside the gene matches: 1. Germline V gives CDR1 SGHDT, CDR2 YYEEEE. The CDR3 length is 12 residues. The CDR3 region has the DNA TGTGCCAGCAGCTTCGACAGGGATGGCTACACCTTC. It specifies CASSFDRDGYTF.

The chain joins TRBV9 to TRBJ1-2; the D gene is possibly TRBD1 (6 bases). Germline loops: CDR1 SGDLS, CDR2 YYNGEE. This CDR3 spans 14 amino acids. V was shortened by 2 bases and J by 0 bases, with 8 bases between the two germline ends. Written as DNA, the CDR3 is TGTGCCAGCAGCGTCGGGGGGCCTAACTATGGCTACACCTTC. It encodes CASSVGGPNYGYTF. Together with reference TRBV9 and TRBJ1-2, the CDR3 gives the full variable domain: DSGVTQTPKHLITATGQRVTLRCSPRSGDLSVYWYQQSLDQGLQFLIQYYNGEERAKGNILERFSAQQFPDLHSELNLSSLELGDSALYFCASSVGGPNYGYTFGSGTRLTVV.